This TCR beta chain was observed in a study of molecular identifiers for immune sequencing clone quantification. Overall study: In the replicates, RNA derived from roughly 20,000 or 100,000 naive CD8 cells was divided into five parts, and four were sequenced. General study results and limits: Underestimation of highly expanded clone sizes could arise where identical TCR molecules share a barcode.

The V gene's germline CDR1 is LGHDT and CDR2 YNNKEL (reference sequence). V was trimmed by 0 bases and J by 5 bases, leaving 10 bases between them. The CDR3 totals 14 residues. Libraries of naive CD8 T cells were made from about 21,000 to 970,000 sorted cells. They used 10%, 30% or 50% RNA. Naive CD8 T cells were sorted as CD8+CD4-CCR7+CD45RA+. MiXCR, applied by TCRdb to the PCR reads, yields one record per CDR3 protein. The sample lists around 460,000 distinct CDR3 sequences; about a fifth were seen once. This clonotype has a handful of counts. Its specificity is not known. The sequencing sample was made of naive CD8+ T cells from blood, with Jurkat cell RNA spiked in. Stated subset: FACS-sorted CD8+CD4-CCR7+CD45RA+ naive T cells. The sequence was obtained from a human donor in good health. Some libraries in this study had Jurkat cell RNA spiked in. The gene calls are TRBV3-1 and TRBJ1-1; the D gene is possibly TRBD1 (6 bases). The CDR3, as DNA: TGTGCCAGCAGCCAAGAGGTAGGGGGAACTGAAGCTTTCTTT. Translated: CASSQEVGGTEAFF.